This TCR beta chain was profiled in a study of T-cell memory formation after mild COVID-19. This clonotype was picked up a small number of times. V shed 4 bases and J shed 4 bases, with 13 bases lying between them. CDR3 size: 14 residues. Germline CDR1 is SGHTA and CDR2 is FQGNSA. TCRdb reanalysed the 5' RACE reads using MiXCR and keeps one entry per CDR3 protein. Counted here are 190,000 or so distinct CDR3 sequences, 27% occurring once; the ten biggest clones make up roughly an eighth. This chain joins TRBV7-2 and TRBJ1-1; D is unclear. The sample consisted of PBMCs or a T cell subset sorted from them (not recorded which). The sequence derives from an adult woman who had mild COVID-19 (a few samples of this study predate the infection). Cell type and time point are not known. CDR3 nucleotides: TGTGCCAGCAGCTCAGCAGGATTTGGCACTGAAGCTTTCTTT. This translates into CASSSAGFGTEAFF.